This TCR beta chain emerged from a study of T-cell memory formation after mild COVID-19. V shed 6 bases and J shed 7 bases, with 7 bases lying between them. This CDR3 is built from 12 residues. MiXCR was run by TCRdb on the 5' RACE reads, yielding one entry per CDR3 protein. This sample has a few hundred thousand distinct CDR3 sequences, with approximately 15% found just once. J is TRBJ1-6 and V is TRBV12-3 or TRBV12-4; D gene uncertain. The sample taken for sequencing was PBMCs or a T cell subset sorted from them (not recorded which). The receptor was isolated from a man between 18 and 29 years old who had mild COVID-19 (a few samples of this study predate the infection). Cell type and time point are not known. The CDR3 DNA reads TGTGCCAGCAGAAATCCGAATTCACCCCTCCACTTT. Its translation: CASRNPNSPLHF.